The 16 T cell receptor beta chains listed next were all sequenced from one sample in a study of molecular identifiers for immune sequencing clone quantification. TCRdb used MiXCR to reprocess the PCR reads, holding one entry per CDR3 protein. The sample contains about 640,000 distinct CDR3 sequences, roughly 21% of which appear only once. Sequencing used naive CD8+ T cells from blood, with Jurkat cell RNA spiked in. Subset specified: FACS-sorted CD8+CD4-CCR7+CD45RA+ naive T cells. Receptor source: a human donor in good health. Some libraries in this study had Jurkat cell RNA spiked in.

The sample holds many counts of this clonotype. The chain employs TRBV2 and TRBJ2-5; perhaps TRBD1 as D (6 bases). The CDR3 is 13 amino acids. Germline CDR1 reads SNHLY; CDR2 reads FYNNEI. Trimming took 7 bases from V and 5 from J, leaving 14 bases between them. The DNA of the CDR3 is TGTGCCAGCACGGGTGGGGGCCAGGAGACCCAGTACTTC. Amino acid sequence: CASTGGGQETQYF.

This clonotype was observed at least ten times. The chain recombines TRBV6-5 with TRBJ2-2, with D perhaps matching TRBD1 (5 bases). V dropped 6 bases and J dropped 4 bases, with 15 bases sitting between them. The length of the CDR3 is 15 residues. Germline V gives CDR1 MNHEY, CDR2 SVGAGI. For the CDR3, the DNA is TGTGCCAGCAGCCCCACCCCAGGGTTCACCGGGGAGCTGTTTTTT. It encodes CASSPTPGFTGELFF.

This clonotype appeared many times. The gene calls are TRBV29-1 and TRBJ1-1, with D perhaps matching TRBD1 (6 bases). Trimming cost V 6 bases and J 5 bases, with 10 bases left between them. In germline, CDR1 is SQVTM, CDR2 ANQGSEA. The CDR3 is 11 amino acids. The CDR3 DNA reads TGCAGCGTCCACGGGACAACTGAAGCTTTCTTT. Protein: CSVHGTTEAFF. The variable domain in full, completed from reference TRBV29-1 and TRBJ1-1, reads SAVISQKPSRDICQRGTSLTIQCQVDSQVTMMFWYRQQPGQSLTLIATANQGSEATYESGFVIDKFPISRPNLTFSTLTVSNMSPEDSSIYLCSVHGTTEAFFGQGTRLTVV.

This chain uses TRBV4-3 with TRBJ2-1; D ambiguous. V was pared by 0 bases and J by 2 bases, with 11 bases between. Germline V CDR1 and CDR2: LGHNA, YSLEER. The CDR3 covers 16 residues. CDR3 region: CASSQDRAVTYNEQFF. DNA for the CDR3: TGCGCCAGCAGCCAAGATAGGGCAGTTACCTACAATGAGCAGTTCTTC.

This clonotype has ten or more counts. V usage is TRBV3-1 and J usage is TRBJ2-6; tentatively, D is TRBD1 or TRBD2 (5 bases each). The CDR3 totals 17 residues. CDR1 LGHDT and CDR2 YNNKEL come from the germline V gene (reference sequence). V was pared by 1 base and J by 11 bases, with 21 bases between. Here the CDR3 DNA reads TGTGCCAGCAGCCAAGGGGGCCGGACTTACTTCTCGGACGTCCTGACTTTC. It translates to CASSQGGRTYFSDVLTF.

At least ten counts were recorded for this clonotype. The chain couples TRBV6-6 to TRBJ2-7; possible D gene TRBD1, 7 bases. The germline V and J ends were trimmed by 0 bases and 2 bases, with 11 bases remaining between them. CDR3 length: 15 amino acids. CDR1 is MNHNY and CDR2 is SVGAGI in the germline V gene (reference sequence). This chain's CDR3 is CASSYSQGGTYEQYF. The DNA of the CDR3 is TGTGCCAGCAGTTACTCGCAGGGGGGCACCTACGAGCAGTACTTC.

This clonotype occurred many times. J is TRBJ2-1 and V is TRBV4-1, with 9 bases aligning to TRBD2. The germline gives CDR1 MGHRA, CDR2 YSYEKL. V lost 2 bases and J lost 3; bases outside the gene matches: 2. The CDR3 runs 15 residues. The CDR3 DNA reads as TGCGCCAGCAGCCAATCTAGCGGGGTCTACAATGAGCAGTTCTTC. It encodes CASSQSSGVYNEQFF.

This clonotype was found many times. This chain connects TRBV6-6 to TRBJ2-2; either TRBD1 or TRBD2 may fit D (5 bases each). The CDR3 has 17 amino acids. CDR1 and CDR2 from the germline V gene are MNHNY and SVGAGI (reference sequence). V was trimmed by 2 bases and J by 7 bases, leaving 20 bases between them. CDR3 nucleotide sequence: TGTGCCAGCAGTTACCTACACCGGGACGTCGGTGGCGGGGAGCTGTTTTTT. Residues: CASSYLHRDVGGGELFF.

The chain is built from TRBV4-3 and TRBJ2-1; 10 positions agree with TRBD2. Germline V gene sequence: CDR1 LGHNA, CDR2 YSLEER. The CDR3 totals 16 residues. Trimming at V came to 4 bases and at J to 3 bases, leaving 6 bases not matched to a gene. The CDR3 region has the DNA TGCGCCAGCAGCCTAGAGCGGGGGGGCCGCTACAATGAGCAGTTCTTC. Translation: CASSLERGGRYNEQFF.

This clonotype was detected ten times or more. The V call is TRBV20-1, the J call TRBJ2-3, with 9 bases that match TRBD1. The germline CDR1 and CDR2 sequences are DFQATT and SNEGSKA (reference sequence). The ends lost 6 bases at V and 6 bases at J; junction bases unmatched: 7. This CDR3 spans 13 amino acids. In DNA, the CDR3 is TGCAGTGCCCGGACAGGGGCAGTTGATACGCAGTATTTT. This translates into CSARTGAVDTQYF.

Remarks on this clonotype: A single base separates this from a much larger clone, so it may be a read error. V and J are TRBV5-3 and TRBJ1-1; D is unclear. TRBV5-3 is identified as an open reading frame with a role that is uncertain. CDR3 length: 11 residues. CDR3 nucleotides: TGTGCCAGCAGCTTTCCCGGGCCGCTGGTCTTT. It encodes CASSFPGPLVF.

In its sample, this clonotype was seen many times. The chain is built from TRBV12-3 or TRBV12-4 and TRBJ2-2, with D possibly matching TRBD2 (6 bases). V shed 3 bases and J shed 0 bases, with 11 bases lying between them. The CDR3 runs 16 residues. This CDR3 reads CASSFGGGSNTGELFF. CDR3 bases: TGTGCCAGCAGTTTTGGGGGAGGATCGAACACCGGGGAGCTGTTTTTT.

Ten or more counts support this clonotype. This chain connects TRBV29-1 to TRBJ2-7, with 7 bases matching TRBD2. CDR1 is SQVTM, CDR2 ANQGSEA, per germline. CDR3 size: 15 residues. Trimming removed 0 bases from V and 3 bases from J; junction bases left unmatched: 8. The CDR3 loop is CSVEDLGGGYYEQYF. CDR3 DNA sequence: TGCAGCGTTGAAGATCTTGGGGGGGGGTACTACGAGCAGTACTTC.

This clonotype was counted at least ten times. The J gene is TRBJ2-7, the V gene TRBV7-2; perhaps D is TRBD1 or TRBD2 (6 bases each). V lost 4 bases, J lost 0 bases, and 13 bases lay in between. This CDR3 has 15 residues. CDR1 and CDR2 (germline): SGHTA, FQGNSA. The CDR3 region has the DNA TGTGCCAGCAGCTGGGTACCGGGGGCCTCCTACGAGCAGTACTTC. Translating it yields CASSWVPGASYEQYF.

This clonotype was found many times. The genes are TRBV6-2 or TRBV6-3 and TRBJ2-7; D gene ambiguous. V dropped 5 bases and J dropped 3 bases, with 8 bases sitting between them. The CDR3 covers 12 residues. CDR1 and CDR2 from the germline V gene are MNHEY and SVGEGT. The chain's CDR3 is CASSDPDYEQYF. The CDR3 coding sequence is TGTGCCAGCAGTGACCCGGACTACGAGCAGTACTTC.

The CDR3 nucleotides are TGTGCCAGTAGTATGGGGACCGGGGGCAGTACTGAAGCTTTCTTT. The encoded protein is CASSMGTGGSTEAFF. This chain uses TRBV19 with TRBJ1-1; D may be TRBD1 (6 bases). The CDR3 runs 15 residues. Germline V CDR1 and CDR2: LNHDA, SQIVND (reference sequence). Trimming stripped 3 bases from V and 5 bases from J, with 16 bases between.